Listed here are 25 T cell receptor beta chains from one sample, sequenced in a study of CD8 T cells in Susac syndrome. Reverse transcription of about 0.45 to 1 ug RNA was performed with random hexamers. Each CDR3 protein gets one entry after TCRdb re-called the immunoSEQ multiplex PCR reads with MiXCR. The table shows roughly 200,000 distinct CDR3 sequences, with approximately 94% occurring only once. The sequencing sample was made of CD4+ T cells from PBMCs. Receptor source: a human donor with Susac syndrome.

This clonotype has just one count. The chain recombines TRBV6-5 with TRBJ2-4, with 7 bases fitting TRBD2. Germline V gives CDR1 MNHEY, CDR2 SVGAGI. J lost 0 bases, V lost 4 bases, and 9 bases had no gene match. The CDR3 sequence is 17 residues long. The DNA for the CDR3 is TGTGCCAGCAGTTCCTTTGTGGGGGGGGGAGCCAAAAACATTCAGTACTTC. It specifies CASSSFVGGGAKNIQYF.

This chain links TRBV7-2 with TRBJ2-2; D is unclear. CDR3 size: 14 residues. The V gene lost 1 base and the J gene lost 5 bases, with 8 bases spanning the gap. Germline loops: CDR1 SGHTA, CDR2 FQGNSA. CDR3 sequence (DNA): TGTGCCAGCAGCTTAGATGGGGAAACCGGGGAGCTGTTTTTT. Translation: CASSLDGETGELFF.

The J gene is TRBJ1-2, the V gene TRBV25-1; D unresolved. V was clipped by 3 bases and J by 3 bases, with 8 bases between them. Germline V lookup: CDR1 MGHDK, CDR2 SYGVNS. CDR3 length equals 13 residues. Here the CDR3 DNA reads TGTGCCAGCAGTGAGAACAGCTACTATGGCTACACCTTC. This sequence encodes CASSENSYYGYTF.

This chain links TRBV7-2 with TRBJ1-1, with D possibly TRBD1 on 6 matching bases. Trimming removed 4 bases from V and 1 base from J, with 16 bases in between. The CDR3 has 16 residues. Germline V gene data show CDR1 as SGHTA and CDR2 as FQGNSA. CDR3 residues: CASSSRTVPGNTEAFF. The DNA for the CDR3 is TGTGCCAGCAGCTCGCGGACAGTCCCCGGGAACACTGAAGCTTTCTTT. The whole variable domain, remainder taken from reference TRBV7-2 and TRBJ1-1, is GAGVSQSPSNKVTEKGKDVELRCDPISGHTALYWYRQSLGQGLEFLIYFQGNSAPDKSGLPSDRFSAERTGGSVSTLTIQRTQQEDSAVYLCASSSRTVPGNTEAFFGQGTRLTVV.

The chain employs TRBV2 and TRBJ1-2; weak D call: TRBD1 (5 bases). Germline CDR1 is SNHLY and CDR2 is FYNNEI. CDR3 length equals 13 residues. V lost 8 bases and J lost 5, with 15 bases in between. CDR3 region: CASLKGPGYGYTF. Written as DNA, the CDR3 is TGTGCCAGCCTCAAGGGACCCGGGTATGGCTACACCTTC.

CDR3 in DNA: TGCGCCAGCAGCTTTGGGGGGTCCGTTAATTCACCCCTCCACTTT. Its translation is CASSFGGSVNSPLHF. The rearrangement links TRBV5-1 to TRBJ1-6; D is possibly TRBD1 (5 bases). CDR3 size: 15 residues. The germline gives CDR1 SGHRS, CDR2 YFSETQ. Trimming left V 2 bases short and J 6 bases short, with 12 bases between.

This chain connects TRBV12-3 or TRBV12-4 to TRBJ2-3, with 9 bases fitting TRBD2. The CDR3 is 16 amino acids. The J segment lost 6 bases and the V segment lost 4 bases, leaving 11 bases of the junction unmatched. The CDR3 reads CASSSTSGVFLDTQYF. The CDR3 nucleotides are TGTGCCAGCAGTTCGACTAGCGGAGTTTTCCTGGATACGCAGTATTTT.

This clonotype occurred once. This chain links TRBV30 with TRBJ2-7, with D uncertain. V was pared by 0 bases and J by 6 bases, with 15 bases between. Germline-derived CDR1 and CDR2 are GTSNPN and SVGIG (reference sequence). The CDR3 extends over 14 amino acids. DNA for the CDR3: TGTGCCTGGAGTGTGGGGAAGACGGGCAGCGAGCAGTACTTC. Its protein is CAWSVGKTGSEQYF.

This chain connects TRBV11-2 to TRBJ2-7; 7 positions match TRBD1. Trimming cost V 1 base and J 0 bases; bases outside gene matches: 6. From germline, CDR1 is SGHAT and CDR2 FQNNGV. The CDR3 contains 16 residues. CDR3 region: CASSLASGTVSYEQYF. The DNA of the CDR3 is TGTGCCAGCAGCTTAGCCTCCGGGACAGTCTCCTACGAGCAGTACTTC.

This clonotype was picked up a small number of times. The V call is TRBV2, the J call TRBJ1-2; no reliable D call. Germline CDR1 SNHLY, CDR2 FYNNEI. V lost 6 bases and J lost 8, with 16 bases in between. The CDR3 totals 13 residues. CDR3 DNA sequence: TGTGCCAGCAGCCTCGTCGCTGAGAGAGGCTACACCTTC. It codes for CASSLVAERGYTF.

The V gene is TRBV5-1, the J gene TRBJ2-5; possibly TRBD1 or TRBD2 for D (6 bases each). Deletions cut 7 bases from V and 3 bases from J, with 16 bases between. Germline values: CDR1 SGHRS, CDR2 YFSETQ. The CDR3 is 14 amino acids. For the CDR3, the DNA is TGCGCCAGCGCTGCCCCCGGGGGCGAAGAGACCCAGTACTTC. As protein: CASAAPGGEETQYF.

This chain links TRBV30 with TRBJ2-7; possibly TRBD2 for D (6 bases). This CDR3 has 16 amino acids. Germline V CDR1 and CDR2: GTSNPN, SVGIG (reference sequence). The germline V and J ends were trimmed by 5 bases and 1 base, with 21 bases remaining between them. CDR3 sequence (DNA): TGTGCCTGGGGAGACCCTTGGACTACCAAATCCTACGAGCAGTACTTC. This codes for CAWGDPWTTKSYEQYF.

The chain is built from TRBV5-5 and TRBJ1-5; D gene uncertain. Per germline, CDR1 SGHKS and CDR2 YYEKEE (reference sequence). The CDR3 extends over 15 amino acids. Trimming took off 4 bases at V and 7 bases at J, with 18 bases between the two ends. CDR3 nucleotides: TGTGCCAGCAGCCCACTCCCACTAAAAAGCCAGCCCCAGCATTTT. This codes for CASSPLPLKSQPQHF.

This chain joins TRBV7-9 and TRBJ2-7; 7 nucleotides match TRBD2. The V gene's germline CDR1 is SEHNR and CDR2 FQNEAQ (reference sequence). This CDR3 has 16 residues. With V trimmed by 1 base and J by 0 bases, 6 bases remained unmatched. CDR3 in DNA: TGTGCCAGCAGCTTAGTACGGACTAGACCCTCCTACGAGCAGTACTTC. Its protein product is CASSLVRTRPSYEQYF.

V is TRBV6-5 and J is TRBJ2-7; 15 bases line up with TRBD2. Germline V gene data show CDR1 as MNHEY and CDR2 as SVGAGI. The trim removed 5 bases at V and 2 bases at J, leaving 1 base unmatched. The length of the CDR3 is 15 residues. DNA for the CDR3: TGTGCCAGCAGTCGGACTAGCGGGGGGGCCTACGAGCAGTACTTC. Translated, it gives CASSRTSGGAYEQYF.

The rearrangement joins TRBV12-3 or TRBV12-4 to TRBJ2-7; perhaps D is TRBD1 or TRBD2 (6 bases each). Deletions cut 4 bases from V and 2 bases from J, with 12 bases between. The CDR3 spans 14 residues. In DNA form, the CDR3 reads TGTGCCAGCAGTTGGGGGGCTCGAACCTACGAGCAGTACTTC. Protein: CASSWGARTYEQYF.

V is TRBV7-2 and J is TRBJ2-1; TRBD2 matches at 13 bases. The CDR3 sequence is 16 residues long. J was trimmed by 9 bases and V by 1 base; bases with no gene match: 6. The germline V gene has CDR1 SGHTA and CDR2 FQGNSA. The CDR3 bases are TGTGCCAGCAGCTTAGGGGGACTAGCGGGAAGCCTTGAGCAGTTCTTC. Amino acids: CASSLGGLAGSLEQFF.

The CDR3 sequence is CASSFRTVNNSPLHF. The DNA for the CDR3 is TGTGCCAGCAGTTTTCGGACAGTCAATAATTCACCCCTCCACTTT. The V gene is TRBV12-3 or TRBV12-4, the J gene TRBJ1-6, with a possible D match to TRBD1 (6 bases). The CDR3 consists of 15 residues. Trimming stripped 3 bases from V and 5 bases from J, with 11 bases between.

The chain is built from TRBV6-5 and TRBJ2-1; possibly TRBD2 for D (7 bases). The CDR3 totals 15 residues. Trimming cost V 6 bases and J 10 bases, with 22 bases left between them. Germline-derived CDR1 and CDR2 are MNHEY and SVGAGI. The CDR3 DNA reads TGTGCCAGCAGCCTCCTTGGGGGGGGGCCACAGGAGCAGTTCTTC. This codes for CASSLLGGGPQEQFF.

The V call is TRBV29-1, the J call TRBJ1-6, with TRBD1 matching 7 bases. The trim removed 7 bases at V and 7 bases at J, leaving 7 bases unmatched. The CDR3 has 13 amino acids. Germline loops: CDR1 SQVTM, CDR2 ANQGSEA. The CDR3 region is CSALADRNSPLHF. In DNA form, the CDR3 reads TGCAGCGCCTTAGCGGACAGGAATTCACCCCTCCACTTT.

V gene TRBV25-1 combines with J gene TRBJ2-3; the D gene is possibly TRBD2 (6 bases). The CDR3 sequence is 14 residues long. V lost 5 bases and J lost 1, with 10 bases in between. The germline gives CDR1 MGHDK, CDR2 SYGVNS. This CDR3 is CASSFGTGTDTQYF. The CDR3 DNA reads TGTGCCAGCAGTTTCGGGACTGGCACAGATACGCAGTATTTT.

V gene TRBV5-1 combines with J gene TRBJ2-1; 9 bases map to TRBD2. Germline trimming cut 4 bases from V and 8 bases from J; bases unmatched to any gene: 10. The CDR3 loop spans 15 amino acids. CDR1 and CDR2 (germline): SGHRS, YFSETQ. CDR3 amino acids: CASSPLAGGHDEQFF. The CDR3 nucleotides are TGCGCCAGCAGCCCTCTTGCGGGGGGGCATGATGAGCAGTTCTTC.

The CDR3 here is CSAPEANEQFF. The CDR3 coding sequence is TGCAGTGCCCCCGAGGCCAATGAGCAGTTCTTC. The chain combines TRBV20-1 with TRBJ2-1; the D is unclear. In germline, CDR1 is DFQATT, CDR2 SNEGSKA (reference sequence). The CDR3 contains 11 residues. V lost 6 bases and J lost 6, with 9 bases in between.

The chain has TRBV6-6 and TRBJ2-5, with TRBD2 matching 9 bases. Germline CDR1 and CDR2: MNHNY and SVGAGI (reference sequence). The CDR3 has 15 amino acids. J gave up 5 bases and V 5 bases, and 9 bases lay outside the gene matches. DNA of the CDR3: TGTGCCAGCAGTCCCGGGGGCGGGGGGGACGAGACCCAGTACTTC. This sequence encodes CASSPGGGGDETQYF.

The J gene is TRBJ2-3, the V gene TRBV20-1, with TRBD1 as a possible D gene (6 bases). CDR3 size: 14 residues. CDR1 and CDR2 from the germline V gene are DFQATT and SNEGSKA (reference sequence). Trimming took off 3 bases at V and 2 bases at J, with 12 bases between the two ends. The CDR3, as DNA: TGCAGTGCTAGCGGACAGACGTACACAGATACGCAGTATTTT. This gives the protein CSASGQTYTDTQYF.